The rows below give T cell receptor beta chains drawn from one sample of a study of blood T cell repertoires in COVID-19. Assay: immunoSEQ multiplex PCR; the TCRdb copy retains only in-frame clones and omits some. In the table there are a few hundred thousand clones, 85% of which are singletons. The material sequenced was PBMCs or T cells enriched from blood (not recorded which). These receptors were collected from a woman between 45 and 60 years old who had recovered from COVID-19. CDR3s include the opening cysteine and the closing phenylalanine or tryptophan. Each record gives: clone size, D gene, J gene, V gene, CDR3 DNA, CDR3 protein. The D gene is left open where the match is weak. Only some rows state a clone size, as once, few, many or a class for expanded clones.

-,-,TRBJ2-5,TRBV19,TGTGCCAGTAGGGTCAGCGGACAAGAGACCCAGTACTTC,CASRVSGQETQYF
-,TRBD1,TRBJ2-4,TRBV4-1,TGCGCCAGCAGCCCTGGGACAGTAGCCAAAAACATTCAGTACTTC,CASSPGTVAKNIQYF
-,TRBD1,TRBJ2-1,TRBV7-3,TGTGCCAGCAGCTACCTACCGGGACAGGGCCACAATGAGCAGTTCTTC,CASSYLPGQGHNEQFF
few,TRBD1,TRBJ1-2,TRBV6-5,TGTGCCAGCAGATCCACAGGGGCGAGTAAGGGCTACACCTTC,CASRSTGASKGYTF
-,-,TRBJ2-1,TRBV7-2,TGTGCCAGCAGCCCGCGGACATTTACCAATGAGCAGTTCTTC,CASSPRTFTNEQFF
-,-,TRBJ2-1,TRBV14,TGTGCCAGCAGCCCTCTTGGGAGATCGGGCAATGAGCAGTTCTTC,CASSPLGRSGNEQFF
-,TRBD1,TRBJ1-1,TRBV10-1,TGCGCCAGCAGTAGGGACAGTAGCAACACTGAAGCTTTCTTT,CASSRDSSNTEAFF
-,-,TRBJ2-3,TRBV21-1,TGTGCCAGCTTACCCCTTGGGGACAGGGGCGGCACAGATACGCAGTATTTT,CASLPLGDRGGTDTQYF
-,-,TRBJ1-1,TRBV5-1,TGCGCCAGCAGCGCCACCCAGGGTGCCCAAGCTTTCTTT,CASSATQGAQAFF
-,-,TRBJ1-2,TRBV19,TGTGCCAGTAGTGACCGGACGGTCGAAGTCGGAGGAATCGGCACCTTC,CASSDRTVEVGGIGTF
-,-,TRBJ2-7,TRBV7-2,TGTGCCAGCAGCCTAACCTCGGGACAAAACTACGAGCAGTACTTC,CASSLTSGQNYEQYF
-,-,TRBJ1-2,TRBV19,TGTGCCAGTAGTATATCCAGGCAGTCCTATGGCTACACCTTC,CASSISRQSYGYTF
-,TRBD2,TRBJ2-5,TRBV5-4,TGTGCCAGCAGCTTGGGGGGCGCGGGAGAAGAGACCCAGTACTTC,CASSLGGAGEETQYF
-,TRBD1,TRBJ2-3,TRBV11-2,TGTGCCAGCAGCAGGGACAGGTGGGCCGCAGATACGCAGTATTTT,CASSRDRWAADTQYF
-,TRBD2,TRBJ2-5,TRBV5-1,TGCGCCAGCAGCTTGAAACCGCGGGAGGGCCGTAAAGAGACCCAGTACTTC,CASSLKPREGRKETQYF
-,-,TRBJ2-7,TRBV4-3,TGCGCCAGCAGCCATGCTCCGGGACTGGATACCTACGAGCAGTACTTC,CASSHAPGLDTYEQYF
-,-,TRBJ1-2,TRBV5-1,TGCGCCAGCAGCTTGGATTCCGGACAAACCTCTAGGGGCTACACCTTC,CASSLDSGQTSRGYTF
-,TRBD1,TRBJ1-1,TRBV7-3,TGTGCCAGCAGCTGGACAGGGAGAACTGAAGCTTTCTTT,CASSWTGRTEAFF
-,-,TRBJ2-3,TRBV4-3,TGCGCCAGCAGCCTACGTGGAGGGGAAACAGATACGCAGTATTTT,CASSLRGGETDTQYF
-,-,TRBJ2-3,TRBV6-5,TGTGCCAGCAAAACAGGGCTTAGCACAGATACGCAGTATTTT,CASKTGLSTDTQYF
-,TRBD1,TRBJ1-6,TRBV5-1,TGCGCCAGCAGCCTGACAGGGGAGAACTGGGGTTCACCCCTCCACTTT,CASSLTGENWGSPLHF
-,-,TRBJ2-3,TRBV25-1,TGTGCCAGCAGTGCACAGGGCCGCACAGATACGCAGTATTTT,CASSAQGRTDTQYF
-,-,TRBJ1-3,TRBV19,TGTGCCAGTAGTATTGGAGGGGCCCGTGACACCATATATTTT,CASSIGGARDTIYF
-,TRBD1,TRBJ2-7,TRBV6-1,TGTGCCAGCAGTGAAGCGAAGGACAGGGACGAGCAGTACTTC,CASSEAKDRDEQYF
-,-,TRBJ1-5,TRBV7-2,TGTGCCAGCAGCCGTTCAGACAGTCCCAATCAGCCCCAGCATTTT,CASSRSDSPNQPQHF
-,-,TRBJ1-2,TRBV18,TGTGCCAGCTCAACGGCGGGAAACTATGGCTACACCTTC,CASSTAGNYGYTF
-,-,TRBJ1-5,TRBV5-1,TGCGCCAGCAGCTTTGAGGGGGGCAATCAGCCCCAGCATTTT,CASSFEGGNQPQHF
-,TRBD1,TRBJ1-5,TRBV7-8,TGTGCCAGCAGCCCTAGGGACAGGTCACGGCAGCCCCAGCATTTT,CASSPRDRSRQPQHF
-,-,TRBJ1-6,TRBV7-9,TGTGCCAGCAGCTTAAACTTCGCAGGGAAGGCCTATAATTCACCCCTCCACTTT,CASSLNFAGKAYNSPLHF
-,-,TRBJ2-1,TRBV19,TGTGCCAGTAGTATTTGGTCTCGGACTACGGGCCACAATGAGCAGTTCTTC,CASSIWSRTTGHNEQFF